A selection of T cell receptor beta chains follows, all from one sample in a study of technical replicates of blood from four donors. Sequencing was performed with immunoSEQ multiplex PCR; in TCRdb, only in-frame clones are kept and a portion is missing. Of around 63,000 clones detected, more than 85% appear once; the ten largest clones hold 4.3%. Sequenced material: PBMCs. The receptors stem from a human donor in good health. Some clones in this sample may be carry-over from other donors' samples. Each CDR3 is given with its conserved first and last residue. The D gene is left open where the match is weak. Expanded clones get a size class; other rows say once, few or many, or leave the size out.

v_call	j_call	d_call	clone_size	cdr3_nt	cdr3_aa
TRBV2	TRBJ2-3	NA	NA	TGTGCCAGCAGGAAGAGGACCACCGGGGCAGATACGCAGTATTTT	CASRKRTTGADTQYF
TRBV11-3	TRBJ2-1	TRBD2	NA	TGTGCCAGCAGCCAGAGGACTAGCGGGGGGAATGAGCAGTTCTTC	CASSQRTSGGNEQFF
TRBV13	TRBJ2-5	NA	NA	TGTGCCAGCAGTCAGGGGTTAGAAGAGACCCAGTACTTC	CASSQGLEETQYF
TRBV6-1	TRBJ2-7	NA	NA	TGTGCCAGCAGGAATAACAATGTCTACGAGCAGTACTTC	CASRNNNVYEQYF
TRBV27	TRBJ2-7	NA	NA	TGTGCCAGCAGTTTCGAGGGTCCAGACTACGAGCAGTACTTC	CASSFEGPDYEQYF
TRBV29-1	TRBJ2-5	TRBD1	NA	TGCAGCGTGGACAGGGGGCGGGAGACCCAGTACTTC	CSVDRGRETQYF
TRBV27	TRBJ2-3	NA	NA	TGTGCCAGCAGCTTGGGCAGTGCAGATACGCAGTATTTT	CASSLGSADTQYF
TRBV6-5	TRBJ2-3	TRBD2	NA	TGTGCCAGCAGGGTACTAGCGGGGGGGCGGGATACGCAGTATTTT	CASRVLAGGRDTQYF
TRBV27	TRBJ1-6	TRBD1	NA	TGTGCCAGCACCCGGGGGGGACAGGGGAATGAAAATTCACCCCTCCACTTT	CASTRGGQGNENSPLHF
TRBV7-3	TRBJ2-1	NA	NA	TGTGCCAGCAGCTTAACTCTTATCTACAATGAGCAGTTCTTC	CASSLTLIYNEQFF
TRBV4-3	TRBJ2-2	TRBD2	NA	TGCGCCAGCAGCCAAGGGGGCGGGGGGTACACCGGGGAGCTGTTTTTT	CASSQGGGGYTGELFF
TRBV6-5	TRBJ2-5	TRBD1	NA	TGTGCCAGCAGTTACCGAAGGACAGGGCAAGAGACCCAGTACTTC	CASSYRRTGQETQYF
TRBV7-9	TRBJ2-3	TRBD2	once	TGTGCCAGCAGCTTATCGACTAGCGGGACAAATACGCAGTATTTT	CASSLSTSGTNTQYF
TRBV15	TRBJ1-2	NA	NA	TGTGCCACCAGCAGAGATCATTCGGGCGGGGTCGGGTACACCTTC	CATSRDHSGGVGYTF
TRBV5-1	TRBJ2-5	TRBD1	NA	TGCGCCAGCAGCCGACAGGGAGTGGAGACCCAGTACTTC	CASSRQGVETQYF
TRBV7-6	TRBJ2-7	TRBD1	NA	TGTGCCAGCAGCCCGAGACAGGGGGCCTACGAGCAGTACTTC	CASSPRQGAYEQYF
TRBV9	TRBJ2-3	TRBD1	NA	TGTGCCAGCAGCGTTGGGACAGGTGAAACAGATACGCAGTATTTT	CASSVGTGETDTQYF
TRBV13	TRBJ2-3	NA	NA	TGTGCCAGCAGCTCCCGGGACTTAGGAAGTTTTGATACGCAGTATTTT	CASSSRDLGSFDTQYF
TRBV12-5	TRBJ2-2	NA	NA	TGTGCTAGTGAAGAGGGCGACACCGGGGAGCTGTTTTTT	CASEEGDTGELFF
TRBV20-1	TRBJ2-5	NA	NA	TGCAGTGCTAGAGCGCGGGACTCCACGTACTTC	CSARARDSTYF
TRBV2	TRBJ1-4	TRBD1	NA	TGTGCCAGCAGCGACAGGGGAACTAATGAAAAACTGTTTTTT	CASSDRGTNEKLFF
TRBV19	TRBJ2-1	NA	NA	TGTGCCAGTAGCCCAGCCTACAATGAGCAGTTCTTC	CASSPAYNEQFF
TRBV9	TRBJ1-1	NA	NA	TGTGCCAGCGGCAGGGAAGGGTATAACACTGAAGCTTTCTTT	CASGREGYNTEAFF
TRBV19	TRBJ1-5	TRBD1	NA	TGTGCCAGTAGGGAGGCACAGGGGGCTAGCAATCAGCCCCAGCATTTT	CASREAQGASNQPQHF
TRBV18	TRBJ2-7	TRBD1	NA	TGTGCCAGCTCCCAGGGACAGGGGGGCTACGAGCAGTACTTC	CASSQGQGGYEQYF
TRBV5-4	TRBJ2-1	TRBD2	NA	TGTGCCAGCAGCTTGGACGGGGGGGCCGGAAATGAGCAGTTCTTC	CASSLDGGAGNEQFF
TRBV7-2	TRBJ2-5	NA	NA	TGTGCCAGCAGCTTAGAGGGGGTCCGAGGGACCCAGTACTTC	CASSLEGVRGTQYF
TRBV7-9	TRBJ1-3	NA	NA	TGTGCCAGCAGCTTAGGAGGCGCCAGCTCTGGAAACACCATATATTTT	CASSLGGASSGNTIYF
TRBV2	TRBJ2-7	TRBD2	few	TGTGCCAGCAGTGGGACTAGCGGGAGGAGCGAGCAGTACTTC	CASSGTSGRSEQYF
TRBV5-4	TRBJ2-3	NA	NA	TGTGCCAGAATGGACAGGACTAACCGCACAGATACGCAGTATTTT	CARMDRTNRTDTQYF
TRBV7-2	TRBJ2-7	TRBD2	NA	TGTGCCAGCAGCTTATCGGCGGGGGGCGTGTTCGAGCAGTACTTC	CASSLSAGGVFEQYF
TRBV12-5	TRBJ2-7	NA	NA	TGTGCTAGTGGTTTGCAGGGGCTAGACTACGAGCAGTACTTC	CASGLQGLDYEQYF
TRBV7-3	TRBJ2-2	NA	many	TGTGCCAGCAGCTCAAAACCGAGCAGGGCGAGGACCGGGGAGCTGTTTTTT	CASSSKPSRARTGELFF
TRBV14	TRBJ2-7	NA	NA	TGTGCCAGCAGCCAAGATCGGAGGCTGGGGTACTTC	CASSQDRRLGYF
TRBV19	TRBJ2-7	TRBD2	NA	TGTGCCAGTAGTCTCGGACTAGCGGTTACCTACGAGCAGTACTTC	CASSLGLAVTYEQYF
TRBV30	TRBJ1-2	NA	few	TGTGCCCGGGTGAGCCGGTCGGGCTACACCTTC	CARVSRSGYTF
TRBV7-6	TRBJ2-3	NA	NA	TGTGCCAGCAGCTTAGTTGGTCCCGGGGCAGATACGCAGTATTTT	CASSLVGPGADTQYF
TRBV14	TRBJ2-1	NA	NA	TGTGCCAGCCGTAAGTCCAGCTCCTACAATGAGCAGTTCTTC	CASRKSSSYNEQFF
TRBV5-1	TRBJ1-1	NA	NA	TGCGCCAGCAGCTTAGAGCTGAACACTGAAGCTTTCTTT	CASSLELNTEAFF
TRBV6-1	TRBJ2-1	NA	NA	TGTGCCAGTAGTGACGGCAGCGGCTCCTACAATGAGCAGTTCTTC	CASSDGSGSYNEQFF
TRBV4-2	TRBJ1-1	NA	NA	TGTGCCAGCAGCCAAGATAGAAGGAACACTGAAGCTTTCTTT	CASSQDRRNTEAFF
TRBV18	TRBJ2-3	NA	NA	TGTGCCAGCTCACCGTACAGGGAGAGGGGTACGCAGTATTTT	CASSPYRERGTQYF
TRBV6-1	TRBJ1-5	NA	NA	TGTGCCAGCAGGCCACAGGGTACGCAGCCCCAGCATTTT	CASRPQGTQPQHF
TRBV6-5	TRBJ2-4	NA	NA	TGTGCCAGCAGCCGAACGGGGATCGGCATTCAGTACTTC	CASSRTGIGIQYF
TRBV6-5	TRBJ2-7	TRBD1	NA	TGTGCCAGCAGTCCAGACAGGGGTAAGCAGTACTTC	CASSPDRGKQYF
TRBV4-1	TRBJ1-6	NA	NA	TGCGCCAGCAGCCAAGGATGGACAGATTCACCCCTCCACTTT	CASSQGWTDSPLHF
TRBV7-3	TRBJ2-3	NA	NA	TGTGCCAGCAGCTCGGTGTACTCTAGCACAGATACGCAGTATTTT	CASSSVYSSTDTQYF
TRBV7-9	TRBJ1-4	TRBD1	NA	TGTGCCAGCAGCTGGCACCCCGGGACAGGGGTCGAAAAACTGTTTTTT	CASSWHPGTGVEKLFF
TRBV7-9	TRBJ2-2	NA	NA	TGTGCCAGCAGCTCGACTAGTCGGGGCGGGGAGCTGTTTTTT	CASSSTSRGGELFF
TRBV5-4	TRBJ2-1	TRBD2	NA	TGTGCCAGCAGCGGGGGACTAGGCTCCTACAATGAGCAGTTCTTC	CASSGGLGSYNEQFF
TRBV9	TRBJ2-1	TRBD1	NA	TGTGCCAGCAGCGTAGTAGACAGGGGGTCCTCTAGGTACAATGAGCAGTTCTTC	CASSVVDRGSSRYNEQFF
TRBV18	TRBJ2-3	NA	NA	TGTGCCAGCTCACTTCAGGGGTCCTTGAGCACAGATACGCAGTATTTT	CASSLQGSLSTDTQYF
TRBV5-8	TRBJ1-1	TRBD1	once	TGTGCCAGCAGCCGGACAGGGGTCAGCACTGAAGCTTTCTTT	CASSRTGVSTEAFF
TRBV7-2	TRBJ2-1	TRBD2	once	TGTGCCAGCAGCTTAGTTGGCGGGGGGGCCAATGAGCAGTTCTTC	CASSLVGGGANEQFF
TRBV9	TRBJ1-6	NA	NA	TGTGCCAGCAGCGGGAGTAATTCACCCCTCCACTTT	CASSGSNSPLHF
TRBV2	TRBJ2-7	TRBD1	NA	TGTGCCAGCAGGACCGCCGGGACAGGGGCCTACAAGCAGTACTTC	CASRTAGTGAYKQYF
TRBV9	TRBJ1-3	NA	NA	TGTGCCAGCAGCGTAGCCCCGAGCTCTGGAAACACCATATATTTT	CASSVAPSSGNTIYF
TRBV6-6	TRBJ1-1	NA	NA	TGTGCCAGCAGTCCTCAGGGGAGAGGCACTGAAGCTTTCTTT	CASSPQGRGTEAFF
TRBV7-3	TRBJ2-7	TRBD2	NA	TGTGCCAGCAGCTTACGCGGGAGCCCTTTTGGGGAGCAGTACTTC	CASSLRGSPFGEQYF